Shown below are 15 T cell receptor beta chains from a single sample sequenced in a study of cytomegalovirus exposure and HLA in healthy donors. Primers for the PCR totalled 60 Vbeta and 13 Jbeta. Sequencing used immunoSEQ multiplex PCR; TCRdb keeps in-frame clones, though not all of them. Of around 210,000 clones detected, just under 80% appear once; the ten largest clones hold more than 0.45%. Sequencing was performed on PBMCs. The source of these receptors is a boy between 10 and 17 years old in good health and CMV-seronegative.

The chain combines TRBV7-9 with TRBJ2-5; no clear D gene. The germline gives CDR1 SEHNR, CDR2 FQNEAQ (reference sequence). This CDR3 has 13 amino acids. The V end lost 0 bases, the J end lost 5 bases, and 7 bases lay between the germline ends. In nucleotides, the CDR3 is TGTGCCAGCAGCTTAGCGCCGCGGGAGACCCAGTACTTC. It encodes CASSLAPRETQYF.

The chain combines TRBV7-2 with TRBJ1-1; D is possibly TRBD1 (5 bases). V lost 2 bases, J lost 7 bases, and 14 bases lay in between. CDR1 and CDR2 (germline): SGHTA, FQGNSA. This CDR3 has 14 amino acids. The CDR3 here is CASSLMTAPREAFF. CDR3 bases: TGTGCCAGCAGCTTAATGACAGCCCCCCGTGAAGCTTTCTTT.

The chain combines TRBV5-4 with TRBJ2-3; 14 bases fit TRBD2. The ends lost 5 bases at V and 3 bases at J; junction bases unmatched: 14. The CDR3 totals 19 residues. Germline CDR1 and CDR2: SGHNT and YYREEE (reference sequence). The CDR3 DNA reads TGTGCCAGCAGACCAACCGGGACTAGCGGGAGTGGTGGAACAGATACGCAGTATTTT. It encodes CASRPTGTSGSGGTDTQYF. The full variable domain, rest sourced from reference TRBV5-4 and TRBJ2-3, is ETGVTQSPTHLIKTRGQQVTLRCSSQSGHNTVSWYQQALGQGPQFIFQYYREEENGRGNFPPRFSGLQFPNYSSELNVNALELDDSALYLCASRPTGTSGSGGTDTQYFGPGTRLTVL.

V gene TRBV9 combines with J gene TRBJ2-3, with TRBD2 as a possible D gene (5 bases). Germline V gives CDR1 SGDLS, CDR2 YYNGEE. The CDR3 has 14 amino acids. V dropped 0 bases and J dropped 8 bases, with 13 bases sitting between them. Here the CDR3 reads CASSVGSPEATQYF. As DNA, the CDR3 is TGTGCCAGCAGCGTAGGTAGCCCGGAGGCTACGCAGTATTTT.

This rearrangement joins TRBV6-5 to TRBJ2-7, with D possibly matching TRBD1 (7 bases). The CDR3 is made up of 16 amino acids. Germline CDR1 and CDR2: MNHEY and SVGAGI. V lost 0 bases to trimming and J lost 2 bases, with 14 bases between them. In DNA form, the CDR3 reads TGTGCCAGCAGTTACTCAGCACAGGGGACTCCCTACGAGCAGTACTTC. Translating it yields CASSYSAQGTPYEQYF.

The V and J genes are TRBV2 and TRBJ2-5; 10 bases fit TRBD2. The CDR3 runs to 15 residues. Trimming cost V 7 bases and J 0 bases; bases outside gene matches: 5. Germline V gene lookup returns CDR1 SNHLY and CDR2 FYNNEI. For the CDR3, the DNA is TGTGCCAGCATCCCGGGACTAGCGTACCAAGAGACCCAGTACTTC. Its protein product is CASIPGLAYQETQYF.

This chain links TRBV6-5 with TRBJ2-7; 9 nucleotides line up with TRBD2. The germline gives CDR1 MNHEY, CDR2 SVGAGI. This CDR3 is built from 14 residues. Trimming cost V 5 bases and J 4 bases; bases outside gene matches: 6. The CDR3 protein is CASSTAGGSYEQYF. The CDR3 bases are TGTGCCAGCAGTACGGCGGGGGGGTCTTACGAGCAGTACTTC.

The J gene is TRBJ1-2, the V gene TRBV4-1; 8 bases agree with TRBD1. Germline CDR1 reads MGHRA; CDR2 reads YSYEKL. The J segment lost 8 bases and the V segment lost 0 bases, leaving 5 bases of the junction unmatched. The CDR3 is 14 amino acids. CDR3 coding DNA: TGCGCCAGCAGCCAAGACAGGACAGGGCGGGGCTACACCTTC. It codes for CASSQDRTGRGYTF.

The chain has TRBV7-9 and TRBJ2-1; 10 bases map to TRBD1. Germline V gene data show CDR1 as SEHNR and CDR2 as FQNEAQ (reference sequence). CDR3 size: 14 residues. After removal of 4 bases from V and 8 bases from J, the junction contained 5 bases not matched to a gene. CDR3 DNA: TGTGCCAGCAGCTCCGGGACAGGGGACTATGAGCAGTTCTTC. This translates into CASSSGTGDYEQFF. Looking up the rest from reference TRBV7-9 and TRBJ2-1 gives the full variable domain: DTGVSQNPRHKITKRGQNVTFRCDPISEHNRLYWYRQTLGQGPEFLTYFQNEAQLEKSRLLSDRFSAERPKGSFSTLEIQRTEQGDSAMYLCASSSGTGDYEQFFGPGTRLTVL.

The rearrangement uses TRBV2 and TRBJ1-2; TRBD1 agrees at 9 bases. J was trimmed by 3 bases and V by 6 bases; bases with no gene match: 2. Germline CDR1 and CDR2: SNHLY and FYNNEI. This CDR3 comprises 13 residues. Written as DNA, the CDR3 is TGTGCCAGCAGCAGACAGGGGGACTATGGCTACACCTTC. Translating it yields CASSRQGDYGYTF.

V and J are TRBV11-3 and TRBJ1-6; no clear D gene. The CDR3 spans 13 residues. Germline V lookup: CDR1 SGHNT, CDR2 YENEEA. V lost 5 bases and J lost 14, with 16 bases in between. This CDR3 is CASSLPNAVTLHF. The DNA for the CDR3 is TGTGCCAGCAGCCTACCTAACGCGGTAACCCTCCACTTT.

This clone is a singleton in its sample. This chain joins TRBV15 and TRBJ2-1, with 10 bases fitting TRBD2. CDR1 is LNHNV and CDR2 is YYDKDF in the germline V gene (reference sequence). V lost 0 bases, J lost 4 bases, and 9 bases stayed unmatched. The CDR3 runs to 18 residues. Here the CDR3 reads CATSRDHGVAGGYNEQFF. The CDR3 DNA follows: TGTGCCACCAGCAGAGATCACGGGGTAGCGGGAGGTTACAATGAGCAGTTCTTC.

This clone has a handful of counts. This chain connects TRBV5-6 to TRBJ2-7, with TRBD2 matching over 7 bases. The CDR3 covers 12 residues. Unmatched junction bases numbered 5, after V lost 6 bases and J lost 5 bases. From germline, CDR1 is SGHDT and CDR2 YYEEEE. CDR3 bases: TGTGCCAGCAACCCTAGCGGCCACGAGCAGTACTTC. It yields the protein CASNPSGHEQYF.

The V gene is TRBV19, the J gene TRBJ1-2; possibly TRBD1 for D (5 bases). CDR3 size: 13 residues. Germline V gene lookup returns CDR1 LNHDA and CDR2 SQIVND (reference sequence). Trimming took 6 bases from V and 4 from J, leaving 12 bases between them. The CDR3 DNA is TGTGCCAGTAGCCTGACAGTCCTCTATGGCTACACCTTC. Encoded protein: CASSLTVLYGYTF.

The V call is TRBV10-3, the J call TRBJ1-5, with 7 bases identical to TRBD1. V lost 4 bases to trimming and J lost 3 bases; unmatched junction nucleotides: 9. Per the germline V gene, CDR1 is ENHRY and CDR2 is SYGVKD. The CDR3 consists of 16 residues. The CDR3 bases are TGTGCCATCAGTGGGACCTCCGGGACAGACAATCAGCCCCAGCATTTT. Translation: CAISGTSGTDNQPQHF.